This T cell receptor beta chain was sequenced for a study of cytomegalovirus exposure and HLA in healthy donors. Study conclusions and caveats: It was shown in a later analysis that HLA-associated TCR beta chains were more clonally expanded than other, equally common chains.

This clone was seen only a few times. Its antigen is not identified. This PCR relied on a set of 60 Vbeta primers and 13 Jbeta primers. The table came from immunoSEQ multiplex PCR; TCRdb's copy has only in-frame clones and leaves some out. This table holds 160,000 or so clones, approximately 86% found once. There are 15 residues in the CDR3. Trimming left V 3 bases short and J 0 bases short, with 9 bases between. CDR1 LNHDA and CDR2 SQIVND come from the germline V gene (reference sequence). The gene calls are TRBV19 and TRBJ2-1; weak D call: TRBD2 (5 bases). Source material: PBMCs. This sequence originates from a woman younger than 35 in good health and CMV-seronegative. The CDR3 spells CASSMSGISYNEQFF. CDR3 coding DNA: TGTGCCAGTAGTATGTCGGGGATCTCCTACAATGAGCAGTTCTTC.